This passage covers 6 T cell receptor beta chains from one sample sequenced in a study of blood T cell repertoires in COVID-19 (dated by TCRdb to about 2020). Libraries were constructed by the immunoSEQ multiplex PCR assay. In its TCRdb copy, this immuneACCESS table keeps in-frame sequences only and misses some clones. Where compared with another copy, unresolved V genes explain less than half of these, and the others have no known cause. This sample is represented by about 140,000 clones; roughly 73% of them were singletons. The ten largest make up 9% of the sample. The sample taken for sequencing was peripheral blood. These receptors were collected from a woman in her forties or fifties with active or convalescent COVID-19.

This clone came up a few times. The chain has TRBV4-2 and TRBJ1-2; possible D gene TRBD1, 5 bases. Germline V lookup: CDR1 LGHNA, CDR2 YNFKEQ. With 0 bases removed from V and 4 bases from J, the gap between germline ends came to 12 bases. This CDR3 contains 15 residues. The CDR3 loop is CASSQEEGGVYGYTF. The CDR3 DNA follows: TGTGCCAGCAGCCAAGAAGAGGGAGGGGTCTATGGCTACACCTTC.

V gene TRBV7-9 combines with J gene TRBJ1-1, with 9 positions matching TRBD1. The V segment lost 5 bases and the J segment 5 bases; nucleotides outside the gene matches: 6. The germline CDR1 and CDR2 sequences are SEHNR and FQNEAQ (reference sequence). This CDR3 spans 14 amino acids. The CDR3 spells CASSPRTGETEAFF. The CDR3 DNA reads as TGTGCCAGCAGCCCCCGGACAGGGGAAACTGAAGCTTTCTTT. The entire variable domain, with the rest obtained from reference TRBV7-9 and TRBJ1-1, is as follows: DTGVSQNPRHKITKRGQNVTFRCDPISEHNRLYWYRQTLGQGPEFLTYFQNEAQLEKSRLLSDRFSAERPKGSFSTLEIQRTEQGDSAMYLCASSPRTGETEAFFGQGTRLTVV.

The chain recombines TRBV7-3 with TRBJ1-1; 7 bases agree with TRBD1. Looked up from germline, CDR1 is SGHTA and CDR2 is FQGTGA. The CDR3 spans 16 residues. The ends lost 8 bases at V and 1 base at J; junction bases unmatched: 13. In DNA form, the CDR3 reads TGTGCCAGCCGAGTGGATGGAGGGACAGAGAACACTGAAGCTTTCTTT. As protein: CASRVDGGTENTEAFF.

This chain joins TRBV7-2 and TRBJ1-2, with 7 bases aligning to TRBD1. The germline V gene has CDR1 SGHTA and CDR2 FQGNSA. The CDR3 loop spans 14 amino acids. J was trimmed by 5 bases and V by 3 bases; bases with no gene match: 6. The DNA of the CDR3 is TGTGCCAGCAGCTTCGACAGGGCGGGATATGGCTACACCTTC. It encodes CASSFDRAGYGYTF.

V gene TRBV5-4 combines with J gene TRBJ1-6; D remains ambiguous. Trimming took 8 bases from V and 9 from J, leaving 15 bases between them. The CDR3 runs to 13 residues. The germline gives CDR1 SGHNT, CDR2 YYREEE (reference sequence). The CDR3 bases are TGTGCCAGAGAACCAGGAATGGGTTCACCCCTCCACTTT. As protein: CAREPGMGSPLHF.

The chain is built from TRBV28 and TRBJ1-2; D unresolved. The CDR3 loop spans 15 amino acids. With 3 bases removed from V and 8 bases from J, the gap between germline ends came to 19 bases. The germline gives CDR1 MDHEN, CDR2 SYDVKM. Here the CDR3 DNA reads TGTGCCAGCAGTTTTTCTAACGTAAAAAGGAGGGGCTACACCTTC. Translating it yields CASSFSNVKRRGYTF.